This entry lists 17 T cell receptor beta chains sequenced from one sample in a study of cytomegalovirus exposure and HLA in healthy donors. Profiled with immunoSEQ multiplex PCR; TCRdb holds only in-frame clones, not every one. Of just under 150,000 clones detected, roughly 86% appear once; the ten largest clones hold roughly 4.5%. The sequencing sample was made of PBMCs. The source is a man between 18 and 29 years old in good health and CMV-seropositive.

The chain combines TRBV5-4 with TRBJ1-2; maybe TRBD1 (5 bases). The CDR3 extends over 15 amino acids. Trimming took off 2 bases at V and 10 bases at J, with 21 bases between the two ends. The germline V gene has CDR1 SGHNT and CDR2 YYREEE (reference sequence). CDR3 sequence (DNA): TGTGCCAGCAGCTTAGTCTTTGGGGGGACCAGTACCTACACCTTC. Its protein is CASSLVFGGTSTYTF.

To note about this clone: Other DNA sequences of this sample code for an identical CDR3. V gene TRBV27 combines with J gene TRBJ2-7, with TRBD1 matching over 11 bases. Germline V gives CDR1 MNHEY, CDR2 SMNVEV (reference sequence). J gave up 2 bases and V 4 bases, and 4 bases lay outside the gene matches. The CDR3 runs to 15 residues. The CDR3 coding sequence is TGTGCCAGCAGTTCACCGGGACAGGGGGCCTACGAGCAGTACTTC. Translation gives CASSSPGQGAYEQYF.

The V call is TRBV30, the J call TRBJ2-1, with D perhaps matching TRBD2 (6 bases). Germline CDR1 is GTSNPN and CDR2 is SVGIG (reference sequence). The CDR3 spans 12 residues. V was pared by 0 bases and J by 8 bases, with 8 bases between. The CDR3 coding sequence is TGTGCCTGGAGTGTGACTAGGTATGAGCAGTTCTTC. It encodes CAWSVTRYEQFF.

Concerning this clone itself: The sample holds other DNA sequences that translate to the same CDR3. This chain links TRBV27 with TRBJ2-7; TRBD1 is a possible D gene (5 bases). The V gene's germline CDR1 is MNHEY and CDR2 SMNVEV (reference sequence). This CDR3 spans 13 amino acids. V gave up 0 bases and J gave up 3 bases, with 6 bases separating them. CDR3: CASSLSRGYEQYF. The CDR3 bases are TGTGCCAGCAGTTTATCAAGGGGCTACGAGCAGTACTTC.

The gene calls are TRBV5-4 and TRBJ2-5; D possibly corresponds to TRBD2 (7 bases). Trimming removed 7 bases from V and 2 bases from J, with 12 bases in between. There are 13 residues in the CDR3. Germline-derived CDR1 and CDR2 are SGHNT and YYREEE (reference sequence). The CDR3 DNA follows: TGTGCCAGCTCCGAGGGGGGGCAAGAGACCCAGTACTTC. Encoded protein: CASSEGGQETQYF.

The rearrangement joins TRBV19 to TRBJ2-1; 8 bases agree with TRBD1. Germline CDR1 reads LNHDA; CDR2 reads SQIVND (reference sequence). The CDR3 is 15 residues long. J was trimmed by 7 bases and V by 7 bases; bases with no gene match: 12. CDR3: CASTWTGSSINEQFF. The CDR3 DNA reads TGTGCCAGTACCTGGACAGGGTCCTCCATTAATGAGCAGTTCTTC.

The rearrangement links TRBV21-1 to TRBJ1-2; TRBD1 is the table's D call, not checked against the DNA. TRBV21-1 constitutes a pseudogene. This CDR3 region has 11 residues. The DNA of the CDR3 is TGTGCCAGCCTCAGGGCTTACGGCTACACCTTC. It yields the protein CASLRAYGYTF.

The genes are TRBV7-9 and TRBJ2-1, with D hard to call. Germline V gene sequence: CDR1 SEHNR, CDR2 FQNEAQ (reference sequence). CDR3 length: 13 residues. The ends were cut back, 2 bases at V and 12 bases at J, with 14 bases in the middle. The DNA for the CDR3 is TGTGCCAGCAGCTTACTGGAGACGGCAAGGCAGTTCTTC. Amino acids: CASSLLETARQFF.

The chain combines TRBV7-8 with TRBJ1-6, with 9 nucleotides matching TRBD1. Germline-derived CDR1 and CDR2 are SGHVS and FQNEAQ. This CDR3 comprises 14 residues. Trimming at V came to 3 bases and at J to 7 bases, leaving 1 base not matched to a gene. The CDR3 DNA follows: TGTGCCAGCAGCTTTACAGGGGGCAATTCACCCCTCCACTTT. This sequence encodes CASSFTGGNSPLHF.

This clone was seen only a few times. The chain employs TRBV5-1 and TRBJ2-7; perhaps TRBD2 as D (5 bases). Trimming took 4 bases from V and 2 from J, leaving 10 bases between them. CDR3 length: 13 amino acids. CDR1 is SGHRS, CDR2 YFSETQ, per germline. The DNA for the CDR3 is TGCGCCAGCAGCGGGGAGAGCCCCTACGAGCAGTACTTC. Amino acids: CASSGESPYEQYF. The whole variable domain, remainder taken from reference TRBV5-1 and TRBJ2-7, is KAGVTQTPRYLIKTRGQQVTLSCSPISGHRSVSWYQQTPGQGLQFLFEYFSETQRNKGNFPGRFSGRQFSNSRSEMNVSTLELGDSALYLCASSGESPYEQYFGPGTRLTVT.

The rearrangement uses TRBV29-1 and TRBJ1-2, with a tentative D call TRBD1 (5 bases). The CDR3 extends over 15 amino acids. V was trimmed by 6 bases and J by 3 bases, leaving 20 bases between them. Germline V gene sequence: CDR1 SQVTM, CDR2 ANQGSEA. CDR3 DNA: TGCAGCGTCCGACAAGGGGACGGGGGGGACTATGGCTACACCTTC. The encoded protein is CSVRQGDGGDYGYTF. Using reference TRBV29-1 and TRBJ1-2 for the parts outside the CDR3, the full variable domain is SAVISQKPSRDICQRGTSLTIQCQVDSQVTMMFWYRQQPGQSLTLIATANQGSEATYESGFVIDKFPISRPNLTFSTLTVSNMSPEDSSIYLCSVRQGDGGDYGYTFGSGTRLTVV.

The V gene is TRBV7-2, the J gene TRBJ2-1; TRBD2 might be the D (6 bases). The CDR3 has 15 amino acids. Per germline, CDR1 SGHTA and CDR2 FQGNSA. Deletions cut 5 bases from V and 6 bases from J, with 17 bases between. The CDR3 protein is CASSRWRGNANEQFF. CDR3 bases: TGTGCCAGCAGCAGATGGCGGGGAAATGCCAATGAGCAGTTCTTC.

The chain carries TRBV5-1 and TRBJ1-1, with 9 bases fitting TRBD1. V trimming: 0 bases; J trimming: 0 bases; junction bases outside the gene matches: 0. The CDR3 contains 15 residues. Germline V lookup: CDR1 SGHRS, CDR2 YFSETQ. The CDR3 protein is CASSLGTGVNTEAFF. DNA of the CDR3: TGCGCCAGCAGCTTGGGGACAGGGGTGAACACTGAAGCTTTCTTT.

The gene calls are TRBV4-1 and TRBJ2-3, with TRBD2 as a possible D gene (5 bases). CDR3 length equals 13 residues. V was trimmed by 2 bases and J by 6 bases, leaving 9 bases between them. CDR1 and CDR2 (germline): MGHRA, YSYEKL. The CDR3 reads CASSQPGGDTQYF. CDR3 nucleotide sequence: TGCGCCAGCAGCCAACCCGGAGGCGATACGCAGTATTTT.

The chain recombines TRBV6-5 with TRBJ2-5; D is perhaps TRBD2 (6 bases). The length of the CDR3 is 15 residues. Trimming left V 2 bases short and J 5 bases short, with 15 bases between. CDR1 MNHEY and CDR2 SVGAGI come from the germline V gene. CDR3 nucleotides: TGTGCCAGCAGTTACCGCCGGGCGGGGATCGAGACCCAGTACTTC. It translates to CASSYRRAGIETQYF.

The genes are TRBV12-1 and TRBJ2-7; the table calls TRBD1, which could not be checked here. TRBV12-1 is a pseudogene. The CDR3 length is 15 residues. CDR3 region: CASSFIGDRGYEQYF. The CDR3 DNA reads as TGTGCCAGCAGCTTTATAGGGGACAGGGGCTACGAGCAGTACTTC.

This clone was seen a single time. This rearrangement joins TRBV4-2 to TRBJ2-2; no firm D call. Trimming took 4 bases from V and 6 from J, leaving 9 bases between them. The germline gives CDR1 LGHNA, CDR2 YNFKEQ. This CDR3 region has 13 residues. The CDR3, as DNA: TGTGCCAGCAGCCCTCGGGTAGCCGGGGAGCTGTTTTTT. Its protein is CASSPRVAGELFF.